This T cell receptor beta chain originates from a study of CXCR3-negative and CXCR3-positive naive CD8 T cells. Study results and limitations: TRB CDR3s were more hydrophobic in CXCR3-positive than in CXCR3-negative naive cells. TRB CDR3 properties indicated TCR strength, while surface CD5 was similar across naive subsets. Cryopreserved cells showed partially decreased CXCR3 expression, and most assays used fresh PBMCs.

Roughly 300,000 cells per CD8+ T cell subset were flow-sorted in triplicate. The CD45RO-CCR7+CD27+CD95- phenotype denoted naive CD8+ T cells. This CDR3 spans 15 amino acids. Germline V gene lookup returns CDR1 KGHSH and CDR2 LQKENI. Carrying UMI labels, the TRB cDNA libraries were prepared through 5' RACE. TCRdb re-called the 5' RACE reads and gives one entry per CDR3 protein, without DNA. The sample yields about 98,000 distinct CDR3 sequences, of which the top ten take up about 1%. As to this clonotype: Its antigen remains unknown.

The source material was naive CXCR3+ CD8+ T cells from blood. The subset denotes: CD45RO-CCR7+CD27+CD95- naive CD8+ T cells expressing CXCR3 (TNR3+). This chain links TRBV18 with TRBJ2-2; TCRdb reports TRBD1, a call that lacks DNA to check it against. The TCR originated in a human donor in good health. Some clones in this sample may be carry-over from other donors' samples. CDR3 in amino acids: CASSPSTTGAGELFF.